The 14 T cell receptor beta chains presented below share a single source sample, sequenced in a study of cytomegalovirus exposure and HLA in healthy donors (TCRdb year 2017). Libraries were made using the immunoSEQ multiplex PCR assay. For the multiplex PCR, a mixture combining 60 forward primers for TCR Vbeta segments and 13 reverse primers for TCR Jbeta segments was used. TCRdb mirrors the immuneACCESS table, restricted to in-frame sequences. Some clones are absent from its copies; in checked studies, under half trace to an unresolved V gene, and the reason for the others is unknown. This sample has over 50,000 clones in its table, and roughly 80% of those were observed once. Jointly, the top ten make up approximately 1.5% of the sample. Material: PBMCs. The receptor source for this set is a man in his forties or fifties in good health and CMV-seronegative.

The genes are TRBV14 and TRBJ2-1, with TRBD1 matching 7 bases. This CDR3 spans 13 amino acids. The V and J ends lost 4 bases and 11 bases, in that order; junction bases with no gene match: 8. Germline V lookup: CDR1 SGHDN, CDR2 FVKESK. The CDR3 sequence: CASSRDRDNQQFF. The CDR3 DNA reads TGTGCCAGCAGCCGAGACAGGGATAATCAGCAGTTCTTC.

V and J are TRBV28 and TRBJ1-3; 8 positions match TRBD1. Germline CDR1 is MDHEN and CDR2 is SYDVKM. The length of the CDR3 is 15 residues. After removal of 5 bases from V and 4 bases from J, the junction contained 7 bases not matched to a gene. The CDR3 nucleotides read TGTGCCAGCAGTGTGACAGGGGTGAAGGGAAACACCATATATTTT. Translating it yields CASSVTGVKGNTIYF.

On this clone: A read error may account for a junction end that differs from germline. This chain uses TRBV7-7 with TRBJ2-1, with D uncertain. Germline V gene sequence: CDR1 SSHAT, CDR2 FNYEAQ (reference sequence). The CDR3 loop spans 15 amino acids. CDR3 bases: TGTGCTAGCAGCCCCACCCAGGTTTCCTACAATGAGCAGTTCTTC. Translation gives CASSPTQVSYNEQFF.

The chain employs TRBV4-1 and TRBJ1-2; a possible D gene is TRBD1 (5 bases). Trimming removed 3 bases from V and 1 base from J, with 12 bases in between. Germline CDR1 and CDR2: MGHRA and YSYEKL. The CDR3 sequence is 15 residues long. CDR3 DNA sequence: TGCGCCAGCAGCCACCGACAGCTTGTTAACTATGGCTACACCTTC. As protein: CASSHRQLVNYGYTF.

The V and J genes are TRBV9 and TRBJ2-1, with 13 bases matching TRBD2. The CDR3 covers 16 residues. Germline V lookup: CDR1 SGDLS, CDR2 YYNGEE. Trimming at V came to 4 bases and at J to 9 bases, leaving 10 bases not matched to a gene. DNA for the CDR3: TGTGCCAGCAGCTCGCGAACTAGCGGGGGGGCGGGTGAGCAGTTCTTC. It codes for CASSSRTSGGAGEQFF.

V gene TRBV5-1 combines with J gene TRBJ1-3; D is undetermined. The germline V gene has CDR1 SGHRS and CDR2 YFSETQ. With 5 bases removed from V and 2 bases from J, the gap between germline ends came to 17 bases. The CDR3 is 16 residues long. This CDR3 reads CASRPNSGDTGNTIYF. Written as DNA, the CDR3 is TGCGCCAGCAGGCCAAACAGCGGCGATACTGGAAACACCATATATTTT. Full variable domain (outside the CDR3, taken from reference TRBV5-1 and TRBJ1-3): KAGVTQTPRYLIKTRGQQVTLSCSPISGHRSVSWYQQTPGQGLQFLFEYFSETQRNKGNFPGRFSGRQFSNSRSEMNVSTLELGDSALYLCASRPNSGDTGNTIYFGEGSWLTVV.

V and J are TRBV15 and TRBJ2-1; 9 positions agree with TRBD2. V lost 1 base, J lost 8 bases, and 0 bases stayed unmatched. Germline-derived CDR1 and CDR2 are LNHNV and YYDKDF (reference sequence). The CDR3 runs 13 residues. The CDR3 nucleotides read TGTGCCACCAGCAGAGGACTAGCGGATGAGCAGTTCTTC. Its translation: CATSRGLADEQFF.

This rearrangement joins TRBV30 to TRBJ2-7; 9 bases are shared with TRBD1. CDR1 is GTSNPN and CDR2 is SVGIG in the germline V gene (reference sequence). The V and J ends lost 5 bases and 5 bases, in that order; junction bases with no gene match: 1. CDR3 length: 11 amino acids. The CDR3 loop is CAWGTGNEQYV. The CDR3 DNA sequence: TGTGCCTGGGGGACAGGGAACGAGCAGTACGTC.

The chain is built from TRBV5-1 and TRBJ2-2; 7 bases line up with TRBD1. V dropped 3 bases and J dropped 6; count of bases not matched to a gene: 8. CDR1 and CDR2 from the germline V gene are SGHRS and YFSETQ. There are 15 residues in the CDR3. As DNA, the CDR3 is TGCGCCAGCAGCTCCTCGCGCACAGGGGCCGGGGAGCTGTTTTTT. It specifies CASSSSRTGAGELFF. Using reference TRBV5-1 and TRBJ2-2 for the parts outside the CDR3, the full variable domain is KAGVTQTPRYLIKTRGQQVTLSCSPISGHRSVSWYQQTPGQGLQFLFEYFSETQRNKGNFPGRFSGRQFSNSRSEMNVSTLELGDSALYLCASSSSRTGAGELFFGEGSRLTVL.

This chain links TRBV28 with TRBJ1-4, with D hard to call. Trimming took off 1 base at V and 8 bases at J, with 11 bases between the two ends. This CDR3 region has 14 residues. CDR1 is MDHEN and CDR2 is SYDVKM in the germline V gene. The CDR3 DNA sequence: TGTGCCAGCAGTTTATCCCGAGTAGAGGAAAAACTGTTTTTT. Protein: CASSLSRVEEKLFF.

V and J are TRBV11-2 and TRBJ2-2; D may be TRBD2 (6 bases). V dropped 6 bases and J dropped 4 bases, with 15 bases sitting between them. The CDR3 covers 15 residues. Germline CDR1 is SGHAT and CDR2 is FQNNGV. CDR3 coding DNA: TGTGCCAGCAGTTTTCGGCGGGATTTCACCGGGGAGCTGTTTTTT. Translated: CASSFRRDFTGELFF.

This clone showed up just a few times. The chain employs TRBV10-3 and TRBJ1-1; TRBD1 agrees at 8 bases. V dropped 4 bases and J dropped 3; count of bases not matched to a gene: 7. Germline loops: CDR1 ENHRY, CDR2 SYGVKD. The CDR3 sequence is 15 residues long. The DNA for the CDR3 is TGTGCCATCAGTGTAGGACAGGGAGGGGACACTGAAGCTTTCTTT. Translating it yields CAISVGQGGDTEAFF.

In its sample, this clone was seen once. This chain uses TRBV19 with TRBJ1-2; maybe TRBD1 (6 bases). The germline V gene has CDR1 LNHDA and CDR2 SQIVND (reference sequence). The ends were cut back, 8 bases at V and 7 bases at J, with 17 bases in the middle. The CDR3 has 13 amino acids. The CDR3 loop is CASHEQGTPGYTF. The CDR3 bases are TGTGCCAGTCATGAACAGGGCACGCCTGGCTACACCTTC.

The chain couples TRBV30 to TRBJ2-1, with TRBD2 matching over 9 bases. The CDR3 is made up of 16 amino acids. The junction had 10 bases not matched to a gene; V was cut back by 0 bases and J by 7 bases. Germline assignment: CDR1 GTSNPN and CDR2 SVGIG (reference sequence). The CDR3 DNA reads as TGTGCCTGGAGTGTAATTAGACGCGGGGGGGAAAATGAGCAGTTCTTC. It specifies CAWSVIRRGGENEQFF.